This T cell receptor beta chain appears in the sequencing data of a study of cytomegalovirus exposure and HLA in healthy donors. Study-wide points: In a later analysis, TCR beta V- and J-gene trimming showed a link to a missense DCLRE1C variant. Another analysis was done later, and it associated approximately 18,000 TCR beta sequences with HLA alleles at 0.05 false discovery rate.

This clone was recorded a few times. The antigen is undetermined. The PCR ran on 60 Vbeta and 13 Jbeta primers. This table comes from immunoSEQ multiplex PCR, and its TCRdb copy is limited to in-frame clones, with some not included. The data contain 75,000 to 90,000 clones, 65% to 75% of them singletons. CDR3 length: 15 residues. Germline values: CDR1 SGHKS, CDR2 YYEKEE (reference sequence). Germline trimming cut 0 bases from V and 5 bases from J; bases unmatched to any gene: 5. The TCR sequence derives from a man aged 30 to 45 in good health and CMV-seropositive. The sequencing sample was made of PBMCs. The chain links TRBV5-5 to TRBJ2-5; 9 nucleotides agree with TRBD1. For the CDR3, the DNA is TGTGCCAGCAGCTTGGACACAGGGGGCCAGGAGACCCAGTACTTC. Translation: CASSLDTGGQETQYF.